This TCR beta chain was retrieved from a study of T-cell reconstitution after alpha-beta-depleted transplantation in children. Study outcomes and limitations: There were some patients whose high TCRbeta diversity at day 60 came from surviving recipient T cells and thymic progenitors. There were reportedly several hundred expanded graft clones from which alpha-beta T cells came about two months after transplant.

This clonotype has ten or more counts. What it binds is not known. V was trimmed by 4 bases and J by 8 bases, leaving 20 bases between them. Germline CDR1 reads ENHRY; CDR2 reads SYGVKD. The CDR3 length is 16 residues. As it was prepared, the TCRbeta library received unique molecular identifiers. TCRdb independently ran MiXCR on the PCR reads; one entry per CDR3 protein. The sample has about 97,000 distinct CDR3 sequences; around 6.1% are singletons. The sequencing here drew on PBMCs, mostly from graft donor cells, taken 60 days after TCRalphabeta/CD19-depleted stem cell transplant. The sequence derives from a female patient between 2 and 15 years old who had a stem cell transplant for Fanconi anemia, so the T cells may come from the graft donor. The chain couples TRBV10-3 to TRBJ2-2; TRBD1 might be the D (6 bases). The CDR3 DNA reads TGTGCCATCAGTGCCCTGGACAGCCTAACGGGGGGGGAGCTGTTTTTT. Translating gives CAISALDSLTGGELFF.